The rows below give T cell receptor beta chains drawn from one sample of a study of blood T cell repertoires in COVID-19. Data came from immunoSEQ multiplex PCR; TCRdb stores just in-frame clones and leaves some out. The table includes about 47,000 clones, approximately 82% detected once. Sequenced: peripheral blood. These receptors came from a man in his sixties or seventies with active COVID-19. The CDR3 runs from the conserved cysteine through the conserved F or W. D genes are given only for firm matches.

j_call: TRBJ1-2; cdr3_length: 16; d_call: .; v_call: TRBV9; cdr3_aa: CASSVSFQPAGTLHTF
j_call: TRBJ1-6; cdr3_length: 15; d_call: .; v_call: TRBV11-2; cdr3_aa: CASSLEGSGNSPLHF
j_call: TRBJ2-3; cdr3_length: 16; d_call: TRBD2; v_call: TRBV5-1; cdr3_aa: CASSLDAGGLTDTQYF
j_call: TRBJ2-5; cdr3_length: 13; d_call: .; v_call: TRBV7-2; cdr3_aa: CASTSSPQETQYF
j_call: TRBJ1-4; cdr3_length: 13; d_call: .; v_call: TRBV7-3; cdr3_aa: CATARRRGEKLFF
j_call: TRBJ2-4; cdr3_length: 15; d_call: TRBD2; v_call: TRBV5-4; cdr3_aa: CASSFAGGPANIQYF
j_call: TRBJ2-2; cdr3_length: 16; d_call: .; v_call: TRBV30; cdr3_aa: CAWGARFRLATGELFF
j_call: TRBJ1-2; cdr3_length: 16; d_call: TRBD1; v_call: TRBV6-2/TRBV6-3; cdr3_aa: CASSGRQGSRNYGYTF
j_call: TRBJ1-2; cdr3_length: 15; d_call: TRBD1; v_call: TRBV27; cdr3_aa: CASSQSDRGPYGYTF
j_call: TRBJ1-3; cdr3_length: 14; d_call: .; v_call: TRBV30; cdr3_aa: CACPGGGPGNTIYF
j_call: TRBJ2-1; cdr3_length: 15; d_call: TRBD2; v_call: TRBV5-1; cdr3_aa: CASSGLAGANNEQFF
j_call: TRBJ2-5; cdr3_length: 14; d_call: .; v_call: TRBV29-1; cdr3_aa: CSVGEGGNQETQYF
j_call: TRBJ1-2; cdr3_length: 17; d_call: TRBD1; v_call: TRBV27; cdr3_aa: CASSLIYRGGVNYGYTF
j_call: TRBJ1-6; cdr3_length: 15; d_call: .; v_call: TRBV5-4; cdr3_aa: CASTLGGVINSPLHF
j_call: TRBJ2-5; cdr3_length: 15; d_call: .; v_call: TRBV13; cdr3_aa: CASSFRGGAQETQYF
j_call: TRBJ2-7; cdr3_length: 13; d_call: TRBD1; v_call: TRBV7-9; cdr3_aa: CASSLQGAREQYF
j_call: TRBJ2-5; cdr3_length: 14; d_call: .; v_call: TRBV6-5; cdr3_aa: CASSYTPGRETQYF
j_call: TRBJ2-7; cdr3_length: 15; d_call: .; v_call: TRBV7-9; cdr3_aa: CASSSWAQGTYEQYF
j_call: TRBJ2-7; cdr3_length: 15; d_call: TRBD2; v_call: TRBV18; cdr3_aa: CASSPGLAGVYEQYF
j_call: TRBJ2-1; cdr3_length: 15; d_call: TRBD2; v_call: TRBV6-6; cdr3_aa: CASLRSGAQNNEQFF
j_call: TRBJ1-1; cdr3_length: 16; d_call: .; v_call: TRBV5-5; cdr3_aa: CASSFTLINPNTEAFF
j_call: TRBJ1-3; cdr3_length: 15; d_call: .; v_call: TRBV5-1; cdr3_aa: CASSSPESSGNTIYF
j_call: TRBJ2-7; cdr3_length: 15; d_call: TRBD1; v_call: TRBV5-1; cdr3_aa: CASSPDRGSSYEQYF
j_call: TRBJ2-7; cdr3_length: 12; d_call: .; v_call: TRBV6-5; cdr3_aa: CASQGGGLFWYF
j_call: TRBJ1-6; cdr3_length: 14; d_call: .; v_call: TRBV19; cdr3_aa: CASSLASGGSPLHF
j_call: TRBJ2-1; cdr3_length: 17; d_call: .; v_call: TRBV4-2; cdr3_aa: CASSQEGRGRSYNEQFF
j_call: TRBJ2-5; cdr3_length: 14; d_call: TRBD2; v_call: TRBV5-1; cdr3_aa: CASSFGGASETQYF
j_call: TRBJ1-2; cdr3_length: 15; d_call: TRBD1; v_call: TRBV4-3; cdr3_aa: CASSQEYRGSDGYTF
j_call: TRBJ2-6; cdr3_length: 15; d_call: .; v_call: TRBV27; cdr3_aa: CASSPALSGANVLTF
j_call: TRBJ2-3; cdr3_length: 13; d_call: TRBD2; v_call: TRBV5-1; cdr3_aa: CATSASGVGTQYF
j_call: TRBJ1-3; cdr3_length: 13; d_call: .; v_call: TRBV12-3/TRBV12-4; cdr3_aa: CASTRQTGNTIYF
j_call: TRBJ2-1; cdr3_length: 15; d_call: TRBD1; v_call: TRBV13; cdr3_aa: CASSPGTALSDEQFF
j_call: TRBJ2-3; cdr3_length: 12; d_call: .; v_call: TRBV6-6; cdr3_aa: CASRTVTDTQYF
j_call: TRBJ2-5; cdr3_length: 17; d_call: .; v_call: TRBV21-1; cdr3_aa: CASSQGAGVLEKETQYF
j_call: TRBJ1-5; cdr3_length: 15; d_call: TRBD1; v_call: TRBV2; cdr3_aa: CASRDGQGKAQPQHF
j_call: TRBJ1-1; cdr3_length: 13; d_call: .; v_call: TRBV7-9; cdr3_aa: CASSSDSFHEAFF
j_call: TRBJ1-5; cdr3_length: 16; d_call: .; v_call: TRBV11-1; cdr3_aa: CASSLDGSMGNQPQHF
j_call: TRBJ2-7; cdr3_length: 15; d_call: .; v_call: TRBV3-1/TRBV3-2; cdr3_aa: CASSQAGTAGREQYF
j_call: TRBJ1-2; cdr3_length: 15; d_call: .; v_call: TRBV5-1; cdr3_aa: CASSPTPQENYGYTF
j_call: TRBJ2-1; cdr3_length: 15; d_call: TRBD1; v_call: TRBV6-5; cdr3_aa: CASSTGTGAYNEQFF
j_call: TRBJ1-2; cdr3_length: 17; d_call: .; v_call: TRBV9; cdr3_aa: CASSVSPTDHPNYGYTF
j_call: TRBJ2-7; cdr3_length: 17; d_call: TRBD1; v_call: TRBV7-7; cdr3_aa: CASRDQRQGLSSYEQYF
j_call: TRBJ2-5; cdr3_length: 13; d_call: TRBD2; v_call: TRBV12-3/TRBV12-4; cdr3_aa: CASSLSGKETQYF
j_call: TRBJ1-5; cdr3_length: 13; d_call: .; v_call: TRBV12-3/TRBV12-4; cdr3_aa: CASSPIQNQPQHF
j_call: TRBJ1-4; cdr3_length: 14; d_call: TRBD1; v_call: TRBV7-9; cdr3_aa: CASSWDREWEKLFF
j_call: TRBJ2-1; cdr3_length: 17; d_call: TRBD2; v_call: TRBV5-1; cdr3_aa: CASSPGLAGGFYNEQFF
j_call: TRBJ2-3; cdr3_length: 17; d_call: TRBD1; v_call: TRBV7-2; cdr3_aa: CASSWAGQGSGTDTQYF
j_call: TRBJ1-5; cdr3_length: 14; d_call: .; v_call: TRBV28; cdr3_aa: CASSSTGSNQPQHF
j_call: TRBJ2-5; cdr3_length: 16; d_call: TRBD2; v_call: TRBV5-6; cdr3_aa: CASSLGLADIQETQYF
j_call: TRBJ1-4; cdr3_length: 15; d_call: .; v_call: TRBV4-3; cdr3_aa: CASSQDGTPWGKLFF
j_call: TRBJ1-5; cdr3_length: 14; d_call: .; v_call: TRBV2; cdr3_aa: CASSENYHEQPQHF
j_call: TRBJ2-1; cdr3_length: 15; d_call: TRBD1; v_call: TRBV5-6; cdr3_aa: CASSLDRTGVNEQFF
j_call: TRBJ2-7; cdr3_length: 14; d_call: .; v_call: TRBV6-5; cdr3_aa: CASSTGTHSYEQYF
j_call: TRBJ1-1; cdr3_length: 15; d_call: TRBD1; v_call: TRBV19; cdr3_aa: CASSIDHRDRAEAFF
j_call: TRBJ2-1; cdr3_length: 15; d_call: TRBD2; v_call: TRBV7-8; cdr3_aa: CASSSQRGGANEQFF
j_call: TRBJ2-1; cdr3_length: 13; d_call: TRBD2; v_call: TRBV5-1; cdr3_aa: CASSFWTSNEQFF
j_call: TRBJ2-3; cdr3_length: 16; d_call: TRBD2; v_call: TRBV4-1; cdr3_aa: CASKEASGGNTDTQYF
j_call: TRBJ1-2; cdr3_length: 16; d_call: .; v_call: TRBV11-2; cdr3_aa: CASSLTPIQGSYGYTF
j_call: TRBJ1-6; cdr3_length: 16; d_call: .; v_call: TRBV27; cdr3_aa: CASSLKGQGNNSPLHF
j_call: TRBJ1-6; cdr3_length: 15; d_call: TRBD1; v_call: TRBV6-2/TRBV6-3; cdr3_aa: CASSDRTGYNSPLHF